One and the same sample provided the 20 T cell receptor beta chains below, sequenced in a study of shared clonotypes between healthy human individuals. Clones were read by immunoSEQ multiplex PCR, and TCRdb kept only the in-frame ones, dropping some. Among under 2.5 million clones, 85% to 95% were seen once, and the ten largest hold 0.3% to 0.45%. Source material: naive CD4+ T cells from PBMCs. Subset meaning: CD45RA+ positively selected. The receptors shown here come from a man between 18 and 35 years old in good health. Some clones in this sample may be carry-over from other donors' samples.

This chain uses TRBV6-5 with TRBJ2-1; 7 bases line up with TRBD1. The germline CDR1 and CDR2 sequences are MNHEY and SVGAGI. Trimming cost V 5 bases and J 6 bases; bases outside gene matches: 10. The CDR3 runs to 15 residues. CDR3 sequence reads: CASSPWGTVINEQFF. CDR3 DNA sequence: TGTGCCAGCAGTCCCTGGGGGACAGTGATCAATGAGCAGTTCTTC.

This rearrangement joins TRBV29-1 to TRBJ1-3, with D possibly being TRBD1 (5 bases). V lost 7 bases, J lost 0 bases, and 13 bases lay in between. Germline CDR1 SQVTM, CDR2 ANQGSEA. This CDR3 spans 14 amino acids. For the CDR3, the DNA is TGCAGCGCTCAGGGAGGCCCCTCTGGAAACACCATATATTTT. Its translation is CSAQGGPSGNTIYF.

The chain links TRBV4-1 to TRBJ2-2; tentative D call: TRBD1 (5 bases). Germline V gives CDR1 MGHRA, CDR2 YSYEKL. CDR3 length equals 14 residues. Trimming took off 3 bases at V and 7 bases at J, with 12 bases between the two ends. CDR3 nucleotides: TGCGCCAGCAGCCAGTTCATCAGGGTCGGGGAGCTGTTTTTT. Translating it yields CASSQFIRVGELFF.

The chain employs TRBV9 and TRBJ2-3; D is unresolved. Trimming removed 0 bases from V and 2 bases from J, with 16 bases in between. Germline CDR1 reads SGDLS; CDR2 reads YYNGEE. This CDR3 is built from 17 residues. The CDR3 protein is CASSVVPTPSVTDTQYF. In DNA form, the CDR3 reads TGTGCCAGCAGCGTAGTTCCGACTCCATCGGTCACAGATACGCAGTATTTT.

As regards this clone: Distinct nucleotide sequences in the sample also encode this CDR3. The CDR3 bases are TGCGCCAGCAGCCAAGTTCTCCGGGAGACCCAGTACTTC. The encoded protein is CASSQVLRETQYF. This chain joins TRBV4-1 and TRBJ2-5; D unclear. CDR1 and CDR2 from the germline V gene are MGHRA and YSYEKL. This CDR3 region has 13 residues. V lost 1 base to trimming and J lost 5 bases, with 8 bases between them.

This clone was seen only once. V is TRBV27 and J is TRBJ2-6, with a possible D match to TRBD1 (6 bases). Germline-derived CDR1 and CDR2 are MNHEY and SMNVEV (reference sequence). The CDR3 sequence is 14 residues long. With 5 bases removed from V and 3 bases from J, the gap between germline ends came to 8 bases. The CDR3 DNA sequence: TGTGCCAGCAGTAACAGGGATGGGGCCAACGTCCTGACTTTC. Protein product: CASSNRDGANVLTF. The full variable domain, its missing parts supplied by reference TRBV27 and TRBJ2-6, is EAQVTQNPRYLITVTGKKLTVTCSQNMNHEYMSWYRQDPGLGLRQIYYSMNVEVTDKGDVPEGYKVSRKEKRNFPLILESPSPNQTSLYFCASSNRDGANVLTFGAGSRLTVL.

This clone was detected only a few times. The rearrangement uses TRBV27 and TRBJ1-1, with D unresolved. Between the trimmed V and J ends, which lost 8 bases and 5 bases, there was a span of 18 bases. Per germline, CDR1 MNHEY and CDR2 SMNVEV (reference sequence). The CDR3 extends over 14 amino acids. The CDR3 nucleotides read TGTGCCAGCTGTCCCCTTTCCTCACGAACTGAAGCTTTCTTT. It is translated as CASCPLSSRTEAFF.

V usage is TRBV5-1 and J usage is TRBJ1-6; TRBD1 aligns across 7 bases. V dropped 4 bases and J dropped 5; count of bases not matched to a gene: 3. Germline CDR1 reads SGHRS; CDR2 reads YFSETQ. CDR3 length: 14 amino acids. CDR3: CASSPTGDNSPLHF. The CDR3 bases are TGCGCCAGCAGCCCAACAGGGGATAATTCACCCCTCCACTTT.

The genes are TRBV27 and TRBJ2-7; possible D gene TRBD2, 6 bases. This CDR3 has 14 residues. Germline values: CDR1 MNHEY, CDR2 SMNVEV (reference sequence). Between the trimmed V and J ends, which lost 6 bases and 0 bases, there was a span of 12 bases. CDR3 loop: CASSLTGVSYEQYF. The CDR3 DNA reads TGTGCCAGCAGCCTGACGGGGGTCTCCTACGAGCAGTACTTC.

Remarks on this clone: The sample has other DNA sequences that encode this CDR3 too. As DNA, the CDR3 is TGCGCCAGCAGCCCGGGGACAGGGAACACTGAAGCTTTCTTT. Amino acid sequence: CASSPGTGNTEAFF. The genes are TRBV5-1 and TRBJ1-1; 8 bases agree with TRBD1. This CDR3 has 14 residues. Germline V CDR1 and CDR2: SGHRS, YFSETQ. The junction had 3 bases not matched to a gene; V was cut back by 4 bases and J by 1 base.

CDR3 coding DNA: TGTGCCAGCAGCGTAGATGTGCGACAATCCTACGAGCAGTACTTC. Amino acid sequence: CASSVDVRQSYEQYF. The V call is TRBV9, the J call TRBJ2-7; D is unresolved. CDR1 and CDR2 (germline): SGDLS, YYNGEE. This CDR3 region has 15 residues. V was clipped by 0 bases and J by 1 base, with 11 bases between them.

J is TRBJ2-1 and V is TRBV10-3; 8 nucleotides align to TRBD2. This CDR3 has 18 residues. Germline V gene data show CDR1 as ENHRY and CDR2 as SYGVKD. The V segment lost 0 bases and the J segment 8 bases; nucleotides outside the gene matches: 15. CDR3 amino acids: CAISESVWAAGVGDEQFF. DNA for the CDR3: TGTGCCATCAGTGAGTCGGTATGGGCAGCGGGAGTTGGGGATGAGCAGTTCTTC.

The sample holds one count of this clone. The chain carries TRBV27 and TRBJ2-3, with TRBD2 identical over 11 bases. The germline gives CDR1 MNHEY, CDR2 SMNVEV (reference sequence). The V and J ends lost 6 bases and 5 bases, in that order; junction bases with no gene match: 7. The CDR3 is 15 residues long. The CDR3 sequence is CASRVLAGVQDTQYF. The CDR3 DNA follows: TGTGCCAGCAGGGTACTAGCGGGAGTTCAAGATACGCAGTATTTT.

The DNA of the CDR3 is TGCGCCAGCAGCCAAGCCCCAGGACAGGGAAGAATTAAGCCCCAGCATTTT. This sequence encodes CASSQAPGQGRIKPQHF. The J gene is TRBJ1-5, the V gene TRBV4-1; 8 nucleotides line up with TRBD1. The CDR3 runs 17 residues. Trimming took 1 base from V and 8 from J; bases not matched to a gene: 13. Germline values: CDR1 MGHRA, CDR2 YSYEKL.

J is TRBJ1-1 and V is TRBV27; D perhaps matches TRBD1 (5 bases). The CDR3 spans 13 residues. From germline, CDR1 is MNHEY and CDR2 SMNVEV (reference sequence). V was shortened by 2 bases and J by 5 bases, with 9 bases between the two germline ends. The CDR3 DNA reads TGTGCCAGCAGTTTAGGGGAGGGGACTGAAGCTTTCTTT. This encodes CASSLGEGTEAFF.

The chain combines TRBV5-6 with TRBJ1-3, with D possibly matching TRBD1 (6 bases). V was cut by 2 bases and J by 4 bases, with 10 bases left in between. The CDR3 has 14 amino acids. The germline V gene has CDR1 SGHDT and CDR2 YYEEEE. The CDR3, as DNA: TGTGCCAGCAGCTTCTTACAGGGAGGAAACACCATATATTTT. Translating gives CASSFLQGGNTIYF.

V usage is TRBV29-1 and J usage is TRBJ2-7; D is undetermined. This CDR3 contains 12 residues. CDR1 and CDR2 from the germline V gene are SQVTM and ANQGSEA. Between the trimmed V and J ends, which lost 6 bases and 3 bases, there was a span of 12 bases. CDR3 DNA: TGCAGCGTCGTGGACGGATACTACGAGCAGTACTTC. It specifies CSVVDGYYEQYF.

This chain uses TRBV15 with TRBJ2-3; 11 nucleotides align to TRBD2. V lost 2 bases to trimming and J lost 3 bases; unmatched junction nucleotides: 7. The CDR3 has 17 amino acids. Germline V gives CDR1 LNHNV, CDR2 YYDKDF (reference sequence). CDR3 DNA sequence: TGTGCCACCAGCAGACTCATAGCGGGAGGGCTAACAGATACGCAGTATTTT. This sequence encodes CATSRLIAGGLTDTQYF.

The rearrangement joins TRBV7-3 to TRBJ2-1; 10 bases match TRBD2. CDR3 length equals 18 residues. Germline V gene lookup returns CDR1 SGHTA and CDR2 FQGTGA. V shed 5 bases, J shed 2 bases, and the junction held 12 bases outside the gene matches. The CDR3 bases are TGTGCCAGCAGCCTATCTAGCGGGAGCCCCTACCCCTACAATGAGCAGTTCTTC. Translation gives CASSLSSGSPYPYNEQFF. The full variable domain, completed using reference TRBV7-3 and TRBJ2-1, is GAGVSQTPSNKVTEKGKYVELRCDPISGHTALYWYRQSLGQGPEFLIYFQGTGAADDSGLPNDRFFAVRPEGSVSTLKIQRTERGDSAVYLCASSLSSGSPYPYNEQFFGPGTRLTVL.

In the case of this clone: This sample also contains other DNA sequences that code for the same CDR3. V usage is TRBV6-5 and J usage is TRBJ2-5, with D unclear. Germline CDR1 MNHEY, CDR2 SVGAGI. V was shortened by 2 bases and J by 5 bases, with 3 bases between the two germline ends. CDR3 length: 11 amino acids. The DNA of the CDR3 is TGTGCCAGCAGTTACGGTGAGACCCAGTACTTC. As protein: CASSYGETQYF.